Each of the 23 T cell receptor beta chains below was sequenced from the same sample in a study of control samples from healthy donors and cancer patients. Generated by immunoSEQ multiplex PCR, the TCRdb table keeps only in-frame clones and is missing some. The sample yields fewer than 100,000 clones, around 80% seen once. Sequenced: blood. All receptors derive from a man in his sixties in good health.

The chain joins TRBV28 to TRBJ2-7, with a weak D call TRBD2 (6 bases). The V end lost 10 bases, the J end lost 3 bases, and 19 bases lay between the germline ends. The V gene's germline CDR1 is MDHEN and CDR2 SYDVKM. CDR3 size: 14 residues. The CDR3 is CATQQRVPVYEQYF. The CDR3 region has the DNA TGTGCCACACAACAGCGGGTGCCGGTCTACGAGCAGTACTTC.

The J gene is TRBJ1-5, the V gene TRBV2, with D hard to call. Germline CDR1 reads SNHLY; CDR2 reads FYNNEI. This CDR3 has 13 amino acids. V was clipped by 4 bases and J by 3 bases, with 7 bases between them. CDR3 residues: CASSGVANQPQHF. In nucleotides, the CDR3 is TGTGCCAGCAGTGGGGTTGCCAATCAGCCCCAGCATTTT.

In DNA form, the CDR3 reads TGCGCCAGCAGCCCGGGGACTAGCGGGACCACAGATACGCAGTATTTT. Translated: CASSPGTSGTTDTQYF. This chain links TRBV5-1 with TRBJ2-3; 13 positions match TRBD2. This CDR3 is built from 16 residues. Germline V CDR1 and CDR2: SGHRS, YFSETQ. V was pared by 4 bases and J by 2 bases, with 4 bases of the junction left unmatched.

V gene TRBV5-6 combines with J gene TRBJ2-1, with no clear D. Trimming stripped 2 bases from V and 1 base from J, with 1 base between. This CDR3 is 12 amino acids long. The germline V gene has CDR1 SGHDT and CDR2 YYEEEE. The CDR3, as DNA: TGTGCCAGCAGCTTTTCCTACAATGAGCAGTTCTTC. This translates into CASSFSYNEQFF.

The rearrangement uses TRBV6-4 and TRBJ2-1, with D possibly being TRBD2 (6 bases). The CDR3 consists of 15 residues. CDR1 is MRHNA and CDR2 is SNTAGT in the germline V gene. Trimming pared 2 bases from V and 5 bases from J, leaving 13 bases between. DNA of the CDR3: TGTGCCAGCAGTGACGGTCTAGCGCTACACAATGAGCAGTTCTTC. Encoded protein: CASSDGLALHNEQFF.

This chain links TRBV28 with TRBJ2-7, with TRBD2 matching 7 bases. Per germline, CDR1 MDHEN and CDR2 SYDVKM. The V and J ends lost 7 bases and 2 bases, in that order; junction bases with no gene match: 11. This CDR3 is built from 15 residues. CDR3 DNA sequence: TGTGCCAGCACCTCTGGGGCTAGCGGCACCTACGAGCAGTACTTC. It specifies CASTSGASGTYEQYF. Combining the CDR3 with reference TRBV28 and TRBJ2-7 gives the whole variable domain DVKVTQSSRYLVKRTGEKVFLECVQDMDHENMFWYRQDPGLGLRLIYFSYDVKMKEKGDIPEGYSVSREKKERFSLILESASTNQTSMYLCASTSGASGTYEQYFGPGTRLTVT.

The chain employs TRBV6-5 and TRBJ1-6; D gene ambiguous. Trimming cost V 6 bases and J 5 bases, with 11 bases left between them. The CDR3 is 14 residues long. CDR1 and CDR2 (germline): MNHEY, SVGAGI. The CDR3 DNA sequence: TGTGCCAGCAGGGCCGTTCTTAATAATTCACCCCTCCACTTT. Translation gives CASRAVLNNSPLHF.

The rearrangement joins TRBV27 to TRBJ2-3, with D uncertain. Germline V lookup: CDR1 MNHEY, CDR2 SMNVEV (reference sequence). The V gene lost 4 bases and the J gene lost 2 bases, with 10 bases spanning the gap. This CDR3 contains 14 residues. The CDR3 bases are TGTGCCAGCAGTTCCCTCGAAACCACAGATACGCAGTATTTT. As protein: CASSSLETTDTQYF.

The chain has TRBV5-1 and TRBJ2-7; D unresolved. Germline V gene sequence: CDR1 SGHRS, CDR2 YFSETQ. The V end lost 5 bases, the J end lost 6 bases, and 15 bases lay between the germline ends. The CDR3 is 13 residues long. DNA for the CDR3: TGCGCCAGCAGTTCCGGCGGCAGAGGCGAGCAGTACTTC. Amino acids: CASSSGGRGEQYF.

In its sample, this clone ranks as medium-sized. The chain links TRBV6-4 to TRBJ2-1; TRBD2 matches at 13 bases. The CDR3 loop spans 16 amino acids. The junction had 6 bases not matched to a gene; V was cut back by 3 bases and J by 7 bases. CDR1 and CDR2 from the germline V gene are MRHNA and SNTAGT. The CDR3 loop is CASSEGTSGEVNEQFF. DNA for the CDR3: TGTGCCAGCAGTGAGGGGACTAGCGGGGAGGTTAATGAGCAGTTCTTC.

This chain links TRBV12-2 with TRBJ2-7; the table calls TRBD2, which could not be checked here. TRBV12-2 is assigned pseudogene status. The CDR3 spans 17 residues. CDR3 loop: CASRLWRVKGAFYEQYF. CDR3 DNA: TGTGCAAGTCGCCTTTGGAGGGTAAAGGGAGCTTTCTACGAGCAGTACTTC.

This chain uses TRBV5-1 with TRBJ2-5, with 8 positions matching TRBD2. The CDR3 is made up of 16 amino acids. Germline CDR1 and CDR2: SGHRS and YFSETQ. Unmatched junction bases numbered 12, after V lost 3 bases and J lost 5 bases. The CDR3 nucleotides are TGCGCCAGCAGCTCTGGAACTAGCGGTGTGTGGGAGACCCAGTACTTC. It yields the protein CASSSGTSGVWETQYF.

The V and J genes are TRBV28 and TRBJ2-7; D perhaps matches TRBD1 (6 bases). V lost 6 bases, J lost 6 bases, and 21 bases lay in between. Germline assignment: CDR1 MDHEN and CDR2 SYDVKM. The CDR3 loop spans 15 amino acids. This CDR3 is CASSSPAQGPGEQYF. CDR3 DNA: TGTGCCAGCAGCTCCCCCGCACAGGGTCCCGGCGAGCAGTACTTC.

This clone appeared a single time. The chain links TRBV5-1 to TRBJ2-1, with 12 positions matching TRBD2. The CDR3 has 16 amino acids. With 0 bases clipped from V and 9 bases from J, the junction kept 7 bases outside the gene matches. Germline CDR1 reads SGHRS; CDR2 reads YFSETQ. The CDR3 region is CASSLGLAGDKSEQFF. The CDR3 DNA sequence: TGCGCCAGCAGCTTGGGACTAGCGGGAGATAAGAGTGAGCAGTTCTTC.

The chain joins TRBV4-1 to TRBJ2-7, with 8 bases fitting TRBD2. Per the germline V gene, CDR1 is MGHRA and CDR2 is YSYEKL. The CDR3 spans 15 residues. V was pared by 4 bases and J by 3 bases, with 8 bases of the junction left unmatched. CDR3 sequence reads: CASSPRGGRDYEQYF. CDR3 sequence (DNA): TGCGCCAGCAGCCCCCGGGGGGGGCGAGACTACGAGCAGTACTTC.

The CDR3 bases are TGTGCCAGCAGGGTCGATGGGAGCTCCTACGAGCAGTACTTC. It codes for CASRVDGSSYEQYF. The chain couples TRBV6-5 to TRBJ2-7, with a weak D call TRBD2 (5 bases). V lost 6 bases, J lost 0 bases, and 12 bases lay in between. Germline values: CDR1 MNHEY, CDR2 SVGAGI. The CDR3 consists of 14 residues.

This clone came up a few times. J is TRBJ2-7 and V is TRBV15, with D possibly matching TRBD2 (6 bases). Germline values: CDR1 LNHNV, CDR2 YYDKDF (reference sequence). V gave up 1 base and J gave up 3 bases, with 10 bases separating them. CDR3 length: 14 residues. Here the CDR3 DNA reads TGTGCCACCAGCAGAGTTATGGGGGGCTACGAGCAGTACTTC. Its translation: CATSRVMGGYEQYF.

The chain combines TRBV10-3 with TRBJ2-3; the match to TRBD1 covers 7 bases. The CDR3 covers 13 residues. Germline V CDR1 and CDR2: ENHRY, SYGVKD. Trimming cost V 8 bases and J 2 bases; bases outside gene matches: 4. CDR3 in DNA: TGTGCCATCGGGGACAGTGACACAGATACGCAGTATTTT. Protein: CAIGDSDTDTQYF.

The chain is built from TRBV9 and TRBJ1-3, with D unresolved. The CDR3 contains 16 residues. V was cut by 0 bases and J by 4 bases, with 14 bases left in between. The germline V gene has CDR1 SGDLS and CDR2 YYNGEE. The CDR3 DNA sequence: TGTGCCAGCAGCGTAGGAGAGGGAGCTTCGGGAAACACCATATATTTT. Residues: CASSVGEGASGNTIYF. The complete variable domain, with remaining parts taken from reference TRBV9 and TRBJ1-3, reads DSGVTQTPKHLITATGQRVTLRCSPRSGDLSVYWYQQSLDQGLQFLIQYYNGEERAKGNILERFSAQQFPDLHSELNLSSLELGDSALYFCASSVGEGASGNTIYFGEGSWLTVV.

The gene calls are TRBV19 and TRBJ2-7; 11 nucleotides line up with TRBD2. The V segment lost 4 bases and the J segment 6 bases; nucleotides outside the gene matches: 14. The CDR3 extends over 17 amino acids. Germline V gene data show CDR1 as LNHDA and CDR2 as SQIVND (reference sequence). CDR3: CASSKRGLTSGTGEQYF. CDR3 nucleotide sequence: TGTGCCAGTAGTAAACGGGGCTTGACTAGCGGGACGGGCGAGCAGTACTTC.

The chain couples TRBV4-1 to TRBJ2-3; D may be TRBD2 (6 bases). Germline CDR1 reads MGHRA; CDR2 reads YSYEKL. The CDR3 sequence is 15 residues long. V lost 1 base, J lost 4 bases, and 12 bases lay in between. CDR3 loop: CASSQVGRGSDTQYF. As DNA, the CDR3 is TGCGCCAGCAGCCAAGTTGGACGGGGGTCAGATACGCAGTATTTT.

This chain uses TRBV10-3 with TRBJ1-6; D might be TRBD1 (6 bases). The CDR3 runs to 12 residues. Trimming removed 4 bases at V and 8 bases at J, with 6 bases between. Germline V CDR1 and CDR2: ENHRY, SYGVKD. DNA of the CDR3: TGTGCCATCAGTGGACAGGATTCACCCCTCCACTTT. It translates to CAISGQDSPLHF.

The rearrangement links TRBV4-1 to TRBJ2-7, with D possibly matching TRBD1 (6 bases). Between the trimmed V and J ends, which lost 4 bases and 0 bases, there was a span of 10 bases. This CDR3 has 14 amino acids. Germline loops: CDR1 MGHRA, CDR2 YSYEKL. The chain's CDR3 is CASSPGDNSYEQYF. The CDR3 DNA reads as TGCGCCAGCAGCCCTGGGGACAACTCCTACGAGCAGTACTTC.